This TCR beta chain was sequenced in a study of CD8+ T cells in alopecia areata. In each case, RNA was isolated and then reverse transcribed into cDNA as the sequencing template. The assay was immunoSEQ multiplex PCR, and TCRdb's table has in-frame clones only and misses some. The sample holds fewer than 200,000 clones, approximately 59% seen once. Trimming removed 0 bases at V and 10 bases at J, with 4 bases between. CDR1 is SNHLY, CDR2 FYNNEI, per germline. This CDR3 has 12 residues. The V gene is TRBV2, the J gene TRBJ1-6; D is undetermined. This clonotype originated in a human donor with alopecia areata. Sequenced material: CD4+ T cells sorted from blood, taken at week 0. Written as DNA, the CDR3 is TGTGCCAGCAGTGAAGCGGAGTCACCCCTCCACTTT. Protein product: CASSEAESPLHF.